This T cell receptor (beta chain) emerged from a study of T cells in Graves' hyperthyroidism and ophthalmopathy. The V gene end was trimmed by 0 bases and the J gene end by 7 bases; junction bases not matched to a gene: 5. The germline V gene encodes CDR1 SGDLS and CDR2 YYNGEE. CDR3 length equals 15 residues. Researchers took RNA transcripts and amplified the TCR beta CDR3 regions from them. A first-round RT-PCR of the TCR CDR3 used the HTBI primer set. From the multiplex PCR reads, TCRdb called clonotypes with MiXCR, one entry per CDR3 protein. There are about 49,000 distinct CDR3 sequences in the sample; approximately 50% occur only once, and more than 30% lies in the top ten.

The rearrangement links TRBV9 to TRBJ2-7; 12 bases align to TRBD2. This sequence originates from a man aged 18 to 29 with Graves' hyperthyroidism. The source material was peripheral blood or thyroid tissue (not recorded which). Here the CDR3 DNA reads TGTGCCAGCAGCGTAGGAGGGCTAGCGGGAGGGGAGCAGTACTTC. Translated, it gives CASSVGGLAGGEQYF.